This TCR beta chain was identified in a study of T cell responses to AZD1222 COVID-19 vaccine. Overall study context: Researchers grouped second doses given at about 4 or about 12 weeks into one pool.

General study points: Among spike-specific TCRs, nearly half reportedly target unmutated variant regions. Repertoires were obtained only post-peak T cell response. Most donors were white British and more were female, and clonal diversity was possibly underestimated.

The germline V and J ends were trimmed by 9 bases and 1 base, with 19 bases remaining between them. In germline, CDR1 is MGHDK, CDR2 SYGVNS. CDR3 size: 16 residues. This clone was counted only a few times. The antigen is unknown. Some clones are missing from TCRdb's copy, which holds only in-frame ones; the method was immunoSEQ multiplex PCR. The table records over 85,000 clones, more than 80% of them present only once. The V call is TRBV25-1, the J call TRBJ2-1; maybe TRBD2 (6 bases). Sequences were derived from peripheral blood, sampled on day 0 of AZD1222 vaccination. This clonotype was sampled from an adult in good health. The CDR3 region has the DNA TGTGCCAGGATTAACGTCGGGGGACTGTCCTACAATGAGCAGTTCTTC. Protein sequence: CARINVGGLSYNEQFF.